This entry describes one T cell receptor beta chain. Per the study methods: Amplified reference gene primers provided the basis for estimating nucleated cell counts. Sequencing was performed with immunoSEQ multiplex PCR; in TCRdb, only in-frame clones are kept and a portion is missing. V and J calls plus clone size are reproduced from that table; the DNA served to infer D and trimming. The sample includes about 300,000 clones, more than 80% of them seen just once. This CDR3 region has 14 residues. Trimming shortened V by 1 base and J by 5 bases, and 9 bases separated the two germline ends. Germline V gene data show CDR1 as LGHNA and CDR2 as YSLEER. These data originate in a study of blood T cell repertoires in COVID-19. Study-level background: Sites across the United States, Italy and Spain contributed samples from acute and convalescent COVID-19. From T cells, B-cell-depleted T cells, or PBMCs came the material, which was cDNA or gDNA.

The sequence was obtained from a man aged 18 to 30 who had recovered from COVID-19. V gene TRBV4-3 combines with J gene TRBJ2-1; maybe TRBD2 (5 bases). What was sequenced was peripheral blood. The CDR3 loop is CASSQGAGNNEQFF. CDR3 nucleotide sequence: TGCGCCAGCAGCCAAGGGGCCGGGAACAATGAGCAGTTCTTC.